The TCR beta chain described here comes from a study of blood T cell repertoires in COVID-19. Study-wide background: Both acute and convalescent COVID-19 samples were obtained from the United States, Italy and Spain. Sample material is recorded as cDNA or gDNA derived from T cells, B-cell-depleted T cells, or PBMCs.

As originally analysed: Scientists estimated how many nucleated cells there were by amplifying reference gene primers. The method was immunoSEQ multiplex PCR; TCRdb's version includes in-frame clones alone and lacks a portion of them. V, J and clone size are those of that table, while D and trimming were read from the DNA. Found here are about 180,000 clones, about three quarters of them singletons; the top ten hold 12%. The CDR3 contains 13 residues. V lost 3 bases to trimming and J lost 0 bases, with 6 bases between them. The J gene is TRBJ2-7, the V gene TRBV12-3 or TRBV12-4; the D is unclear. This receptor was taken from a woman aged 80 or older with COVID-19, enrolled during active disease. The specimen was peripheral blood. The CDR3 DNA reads TGTGCCAGCAGTTTGCTGAGCTCCTACGAGCAGTACTTC. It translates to CASSLLSSYEQYF.